A single sample gave rise to the 2 T cell receptor beta chains below, sequenced in a study of shared clonotypes between healthy human individuals. The table came from immunoSEQ multiplex PCR; TCRdb's copy has only in-frame clones and leaves some out. The sample lists roughly 1.4 million clones; about 98.5% were seen once. The specimen sequenced was naive CD4+ T cells sorted from blood. As to subset: CD45RA+ positively selected. The origin of the receptors is a man aged 25-45 years in good health.

This clone was counted once. The rearrangement links TRBV5-1 to TRBJ2-7; 13 positions agree with TRBD2. The germline V gene has CDR1 SGHRS and CDR2 YFSETQ. The CDR3 totals 17 residues. J was trimmed by 0 bases and V by 2 bases; bases with no gene match: 5. The CDR3 DNA reads as TGCGCCAGCAGCTTCGGGACTAGCGGGATCGTCTCCTACGAGCAGTACTTC. Its protein is CASSFGTSGIVSYEQYF. The complete variable domain, with remaining parts taken from reference TRBV5-1 and TRBJ2-7, reads KAGVTQTPRYLIKTRGQQVTLSCSPISGHRSVSWYQQTPGQGLQFLFEYFSETQRNKGNFPGRFSGRQFSNSRSEMNVSTLELGDSALYLCASSFGTSGIVSYEQYFGPGTRLTVT.

This chain uses TRBV5-1 with TRBJ2-2, with D possibly TRBD1 on 6 matching bases. CDR1 is SGHRS, CDR2 YFSETQ, per germline. The ends were cut back, 6 bases at V and 6 bases at J, with 15 bases in the middle. The CDR3 extends over 14 amino acids. The DNA of the CDR3 is TGCGCCAGCAAACGGGACCAGGGGTCCGGGGAGCTGTTTTTT. Its protein product is CASKRDQGSGELFF.